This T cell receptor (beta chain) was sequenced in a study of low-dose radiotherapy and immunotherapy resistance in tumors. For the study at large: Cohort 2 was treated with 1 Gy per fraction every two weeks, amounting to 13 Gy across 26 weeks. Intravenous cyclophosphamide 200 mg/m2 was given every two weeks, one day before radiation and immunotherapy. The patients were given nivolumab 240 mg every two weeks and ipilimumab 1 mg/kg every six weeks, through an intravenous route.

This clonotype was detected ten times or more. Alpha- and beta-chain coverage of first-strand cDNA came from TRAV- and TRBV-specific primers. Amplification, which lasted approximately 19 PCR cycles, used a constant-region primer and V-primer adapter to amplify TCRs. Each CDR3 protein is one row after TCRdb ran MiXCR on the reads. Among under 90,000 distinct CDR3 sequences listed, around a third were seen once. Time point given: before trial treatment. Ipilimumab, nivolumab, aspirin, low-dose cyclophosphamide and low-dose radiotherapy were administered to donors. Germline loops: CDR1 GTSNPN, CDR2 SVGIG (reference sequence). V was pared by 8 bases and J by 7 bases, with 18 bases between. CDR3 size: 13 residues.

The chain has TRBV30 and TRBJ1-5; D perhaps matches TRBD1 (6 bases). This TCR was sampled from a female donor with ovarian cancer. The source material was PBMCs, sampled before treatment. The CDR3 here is CAGGGQGWQPQHF. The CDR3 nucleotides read TGTGCCGGGGGCGGCCAGGGCTGGCAGCCCCAGCATTTT.